The 5 T cell receptor beta chains below come from one sample, sequenced in a study of identical twins. Each CDR3 protein is one row after TCRdb ran MiXCR on the 5' RACE reads. Of hundreds of thousands of distinct CDR3 sequences listed, over 9% are singletons. The sample also formed part of further work on yellow fever vaccine responses in identical twins.

The sample taken for sequencing was PBMCs. The receptor set was obtained from a woman between 18 and 30 years old in good health.

This clonotype was seen only a few times. The chain recombines TRBV20-1 with TRBJ2-7; TRBD2 agrees at 8 bases. Germline V gene data show CDR1 as DFQATT and CDR2 as SNEGSKA (reference sequence). Unmatched junction bases numbered 12, after V lost 6 bases and J lost 5 bases. The CDR3 spans 14 residues. The CDR3 coding sequence is TGCAGTGCCGCCCGCCCAGCGGGAGCCCACGAGCAGTACTTC. Amino acid sequence: CSAARPAGAHEQYF.

The V call is TRBV19, the J call TRBJ1-3; no definite D call. Germline V gene lookup returns CDR1 LNHDA and CDR2 SQIVND (reference sequence). V gave up 3 bases and J gave up 0 bases, with 15 bases separating them. The CDR3 is 17 residues long. The CDR3 DNA reads as TGTGCCAGTAGTATTTTTCGGGCTGAATCCTCTGGAAACACCATATATTTT. The encoded protein is CASSIFRAESSGNTIYF.

The chain joins TRBV20-1 to TRBJ1-2; 9 positions match TRBD1. Germline CDR1 is DFQATT and CDR2 is SNEGSKA (reference sequence). V was pared by 4 bases and J by 6 bases, with 6 bases of the junction left unmatched. CDR3 length: 13 amino acids. CDR3 coding DNA: TGCAGTGCTAAACAGGGGGCAGTAGATGGCTACACCTTC. Translation gives CSAKQGAVDGYTF.

This clonotype was observed at least ten times. The V call is TRBV3-1, the J call TRBJ2-3; D call uncertain. Trimming pared 1 base from V and 4 bases from J, leaving 6 bases between. The CDR3 length is 13 residues. The V gene's germline CDR1 is LGHDT and CDR2 YNNKEL (reference sequence). This chain's CDR3 is CASSQGHPDTQYF. CDR3 DNA: TGTGCCAGCAGCCAAGGTCACCCAGATACGCAGTATTTT.

This clonotype was picked up many times. This sequence joins TRBV6-5 and TRBJ2-5; D unresolved. V was clipped by 2 bases and J by 5 bases, with 3 bases between them. Germline CDR1 MNHEY, CDR2 SVGAGI. The CDR3 length is 11 residues. CDR3 sequence: CASSYGETQYF. CDR3 in DNA: TGTGCCAGCAGTTACGGGGAGACCCAGTACTTC.